This T cell receptor beta chain was found in a study of cytomegalovirus exposure and HLA in healthy donors. The PCR ran on 60 Vbeta and 13 Jbeta primers. Profiling relied on immunoSEQ multiplex PCR, and the TCRdb table lists in-frame clones only, not all of them. The sample shows about 73,000 clones, roughly four fifths of them seen only once. This CDR3 has 14 amino acids. Looked up from germline, CDR1 is SNHLY and CDR2 is FYNNEI. The V and J ends lost 4 bases and 3 bases respectively, with 12 bases between them. General study points: An ancestry cluster, one associated with Asian ancestry, reportedly showed fewer N-insertions than the approximately 670-donor mean in a later analysis. Common viral pathogens (according to a later analysis) appeared linked to several of the most significant clusters.

This clone was counted a few times. Its antigen is undetermined. The rearrangement joins TRBV2 to TRBJ1-2, with D possibly matching TRBD1 (6 bases). The TCR comes from a man aged 65 to 79 in good health and CMV-seronegative. The specimen was PBMCs. The CDR3 DNA sequence: TGTGCCAGCAGTGGGCAGGGGAGGGACTATGGCTACACCTTC. It is translated as CASSGQGRDYGYTF.